The 2 T cell receptor beta chains presented below share a single source sample, sequenced in a study of cytomegalovirus exposure and HLA in healthy donors (dated by TCRdb to the late 2010s). Library preparation employed the immunoSEQ multiplex PCR assay. A mixture of 60 forward primers for TCR Vbeta segments and 13 reverse primers for TCR Jbeta segments was used in the multiplex PCR. TCRdb took this table from immuneACCESS and kept in-frame rearrangements with V and J called. Such tables lack part of the clones; where checked against another copy, unresolved V genes explain under half of the gap, and the rest is unexplained. Present in this sample are 180,000 or so clones, roughly 83% of which were seen just once. The ten most abundant clones make up over 2% of the sample. The sequencing sample was made of PBMCs. These receptors were collected from a woman aged 50 to 65 in good health and CMV-seronegative.

This rearrangement joins TRBV4-3 to TRBJ1-6; a weak D match, TRBD1 (5 bases). This CDR3 has 15 residues. V gave up 6 bases and J gave up 0 bases, with 9 bases separating them. Per the germline V gene, CDR1 is LGHNA and CDR2 is YSLEER. The CDR3 protein is CASRPDSSYNSPLHF. CDR3 DNA sequence: TGCGCCAGCAGACCCGACAGCTCCTATAATTCACCCCTCCACTTT.

As to this clone: Compared with germline, one end of the junction differs, possibly owing to a read error. This chain links TRBV7-9 with TRBJ1-1, with 7 bases that match TRBD1. The CDR3 loop spans 15 amino acids. Germline CDR1 SEHNR, CDR2 FQNEAQ (reference sequence). CDR3 bases: TGTTCCAGCAGCACCCGACAGGGACAGAACACTGAAGCTTTCTTT. Its translation: CSSSTRQGQNTEAFF.